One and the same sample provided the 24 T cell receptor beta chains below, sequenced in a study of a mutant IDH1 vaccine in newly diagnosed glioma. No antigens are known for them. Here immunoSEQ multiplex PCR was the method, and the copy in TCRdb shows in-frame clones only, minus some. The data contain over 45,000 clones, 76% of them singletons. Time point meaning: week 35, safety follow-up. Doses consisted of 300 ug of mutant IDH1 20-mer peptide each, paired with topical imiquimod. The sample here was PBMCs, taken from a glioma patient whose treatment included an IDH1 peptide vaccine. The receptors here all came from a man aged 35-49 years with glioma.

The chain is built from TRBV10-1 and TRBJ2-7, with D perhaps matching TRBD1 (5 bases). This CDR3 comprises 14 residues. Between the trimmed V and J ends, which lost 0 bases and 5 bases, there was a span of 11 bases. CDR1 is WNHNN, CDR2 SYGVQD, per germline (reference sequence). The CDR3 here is CASSESQRGHEQYV. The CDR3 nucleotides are TGCGCCAGCAGTGAGTCGCAAAGGGGCCACGAGCAGTACGTC.

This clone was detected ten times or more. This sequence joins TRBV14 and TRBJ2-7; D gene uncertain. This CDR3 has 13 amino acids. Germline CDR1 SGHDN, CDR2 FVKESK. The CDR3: CASSQDPGLPSDV. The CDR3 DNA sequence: TGTGCCAGCAGCCAAGACCCGGGCCTCCCGTCGGACGTC.

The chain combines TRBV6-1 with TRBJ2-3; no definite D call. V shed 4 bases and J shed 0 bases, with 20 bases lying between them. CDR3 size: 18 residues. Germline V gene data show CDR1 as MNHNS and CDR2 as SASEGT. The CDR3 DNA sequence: TGTGCCAGCAGTGCCAACCTGATATTTGGCTGGAGCACAGATACGCAGTATTTT. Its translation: CASSANLIFGWSTDTQYF.

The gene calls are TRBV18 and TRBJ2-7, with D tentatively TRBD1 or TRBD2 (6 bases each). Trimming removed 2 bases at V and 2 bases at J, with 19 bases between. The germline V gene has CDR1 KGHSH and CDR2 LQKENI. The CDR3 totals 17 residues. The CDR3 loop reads CASSPRGERANPYEQYF. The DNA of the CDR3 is TGTGCCAGCTCACCAAGGGGGGAGCGGGCGAACCCCTACGAGCAGTACTTC.

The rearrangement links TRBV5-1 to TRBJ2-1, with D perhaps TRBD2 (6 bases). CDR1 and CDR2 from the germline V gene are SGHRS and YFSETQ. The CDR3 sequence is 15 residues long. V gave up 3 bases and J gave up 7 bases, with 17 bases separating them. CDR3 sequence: CASSSRETSRNEQFF. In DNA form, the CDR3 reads TGCGCCAGCAGCTCGCGGGAAACTTCTCGGAATGAGCAGTTCTTC.

The chain's CDR3 is CASSPQGVWRVGYTF. CDR3 nucleotide sequence: TGTGCCAGCAGCCCCCAGGGAGTTTGGCGGGTGGGCTACACCTTC. The J gene is TRBJ1-2, the V gene TRBV7-9; D is possibly TRBD1 (5 bases). Germline assignment: CDR1 SEHNR and CDR2 FQNEAQ (reference sequence). The length of the CDR3 is 15 residues. Trimming took 5 bases from V and 8 from J, leaving 21 bases between them.

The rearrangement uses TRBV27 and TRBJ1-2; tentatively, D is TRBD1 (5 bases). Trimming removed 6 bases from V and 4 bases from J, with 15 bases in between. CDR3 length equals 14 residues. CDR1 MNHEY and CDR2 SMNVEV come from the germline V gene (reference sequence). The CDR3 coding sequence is TGTGCCAGCAGCCCGGAGGGGCCAAGCTATGGCTACACCTTC. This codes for CASSPEGPSYGYTF.

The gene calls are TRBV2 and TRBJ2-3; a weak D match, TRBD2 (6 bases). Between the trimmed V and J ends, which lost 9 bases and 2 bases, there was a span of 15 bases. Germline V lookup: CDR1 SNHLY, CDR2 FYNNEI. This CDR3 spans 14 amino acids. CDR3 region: CARTLAEFTDTQYF. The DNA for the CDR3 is TGTGCCAGAACTTTAGCGGAATTCACAGATACGCAGTATTTT. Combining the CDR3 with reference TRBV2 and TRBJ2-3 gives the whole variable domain EPEVTQTPSHQVTQMGQEVILRCVPISNHLYFYWYRQILGQKVEFLVSFYNNEISEKSEIFDDQFSVERPDGSNFTLKIRSTKLEDSAMYFCARTLAEFTDTQYFGPGTRLTVL.

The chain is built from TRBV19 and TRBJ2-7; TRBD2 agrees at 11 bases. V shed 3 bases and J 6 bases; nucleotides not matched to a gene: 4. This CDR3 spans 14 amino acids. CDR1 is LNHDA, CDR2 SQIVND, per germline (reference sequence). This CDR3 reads CASSISGRAGEQYF. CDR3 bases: TGTGCCAGTAGTATTAGCGGGAGGGCCGGCGAGCAGTACTTC.

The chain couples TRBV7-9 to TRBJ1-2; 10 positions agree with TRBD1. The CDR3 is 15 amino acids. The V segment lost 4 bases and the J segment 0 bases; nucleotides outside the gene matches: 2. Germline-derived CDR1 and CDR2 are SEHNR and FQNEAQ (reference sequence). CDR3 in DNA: TGTGCCAGCAGCTACGGACAGGGGGCTAACTATGGCTACACCTTC. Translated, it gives CASSYGQGANYGYTF.

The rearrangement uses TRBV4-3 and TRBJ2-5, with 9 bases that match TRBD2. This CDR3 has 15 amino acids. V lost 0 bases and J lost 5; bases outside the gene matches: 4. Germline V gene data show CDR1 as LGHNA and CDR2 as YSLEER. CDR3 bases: TGCGCCAGCAGCCAAGAGAGTGCGGGAGGGGAGACCCAGTACTTC. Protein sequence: CASSQESAGGETQYF.

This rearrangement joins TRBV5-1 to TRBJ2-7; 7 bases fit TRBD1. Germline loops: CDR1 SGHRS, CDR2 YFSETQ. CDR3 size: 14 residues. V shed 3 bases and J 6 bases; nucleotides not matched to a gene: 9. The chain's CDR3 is CASSYNDRVGEQYF. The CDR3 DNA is TGCGCCAGCAGCTATAATGACAGGGTGGGCGAGCAGTACTTC.

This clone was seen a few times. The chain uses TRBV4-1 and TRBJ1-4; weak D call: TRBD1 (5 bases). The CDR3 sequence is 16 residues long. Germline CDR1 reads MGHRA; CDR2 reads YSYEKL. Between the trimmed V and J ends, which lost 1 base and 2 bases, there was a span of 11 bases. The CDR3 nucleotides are TGCGCCAGCAGCCAAGGGGAGGGGTGGACTAATGAAAAACTGTTTTTT. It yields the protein CASSQGEGWTNEKLFF.

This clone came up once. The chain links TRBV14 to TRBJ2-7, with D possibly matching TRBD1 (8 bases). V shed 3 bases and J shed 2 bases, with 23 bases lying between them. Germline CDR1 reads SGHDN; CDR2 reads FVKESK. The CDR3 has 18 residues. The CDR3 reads CASSQGTGGRGVTYEQYF. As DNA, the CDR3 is TGTGCCAGCAGCCAGGGGACAGGAGGCCGGGGGGTCACCTACGAGCAGTACTTC. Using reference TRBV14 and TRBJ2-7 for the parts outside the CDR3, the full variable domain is EAGVTQFPSHSVIEKGQTVTLRCDPISGHDNLYWYRRVMGKEIKFLLHFVKESKQDESGMPNNRFLAERTGGTYSTLKVQPAELEDSGVYFCASSQGTGGRGVTYEQYFGPGTRLTVT.

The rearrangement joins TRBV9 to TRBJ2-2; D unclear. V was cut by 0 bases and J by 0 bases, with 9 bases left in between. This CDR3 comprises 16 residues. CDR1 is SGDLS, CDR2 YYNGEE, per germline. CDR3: CASSVVDEANTGELFF. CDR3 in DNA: TGTGCCAGCAGCGTAGTAGACGAAGCGAACACCGGGGAGCTGTTTTTT.

The CDR3 DNA is TGCAGCTCGCGGGGGGGTGAAGTCGATGAGCAGTTCTTC. Translation: CSSRGGEVDEQFF. This sequence joins TRBV29-1 and TRBJ2-1; TRBD2 aligns across 9 bases. V gave up 8 bases and J gave up 8 bases; unmatched junction bases: 10. The CDR3 spans 13 residues. CDR1 and CDR2 (germline): SQVTM, ANQGSEA.

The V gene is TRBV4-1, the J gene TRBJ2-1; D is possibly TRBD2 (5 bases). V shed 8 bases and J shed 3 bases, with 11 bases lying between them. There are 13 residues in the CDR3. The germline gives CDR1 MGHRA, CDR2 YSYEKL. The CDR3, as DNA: TGCGCCAGCGTCGACCGGGACTACAATGAGCAGTTCTTC. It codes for CASVDRDYNEQFF.

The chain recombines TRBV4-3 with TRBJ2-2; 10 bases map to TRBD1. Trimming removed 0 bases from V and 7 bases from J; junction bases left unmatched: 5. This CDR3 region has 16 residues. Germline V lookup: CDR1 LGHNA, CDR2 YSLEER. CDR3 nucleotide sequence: TGCGCCAGCAGCCAAGAGTCGGGACAGGGGTACGGGGAGCTGTTTTTT. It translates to CASSQESGQGYGELFF.

CDR3 loop: CASSLDETGAPYSGNTIYF. Here the CDR3 DNA reads TGCGCCAGCAGCTTGGACGAGACAGGGGCTCCCTACTCTGGAAACACCATATATTTT. The rearrangement joins TRBV5-1 to TRBJ1-3, with 8 bases identical to TRBD1. With V trimmed by 0 bases and J by 0 bases, 11 bases remained unmatched. Germline lookup yields CDR1 SGHRS and CDR2 YFSETQ. The CDR3 consists of 19 residues.

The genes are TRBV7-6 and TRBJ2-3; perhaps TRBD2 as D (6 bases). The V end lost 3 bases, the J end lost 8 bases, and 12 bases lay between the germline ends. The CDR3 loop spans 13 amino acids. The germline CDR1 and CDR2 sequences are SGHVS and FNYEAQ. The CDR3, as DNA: TGTGCCAGCAGCTTGGAGGGGCCGGGTACGCAGTATTTT. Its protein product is CASSLEGPGTQYF.

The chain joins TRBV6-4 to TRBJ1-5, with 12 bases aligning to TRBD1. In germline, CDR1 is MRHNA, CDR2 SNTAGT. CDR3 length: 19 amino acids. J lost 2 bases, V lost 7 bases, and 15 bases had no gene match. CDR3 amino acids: CASTEKGGTGGSGNQPQHF. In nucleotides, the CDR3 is TGTGCCAGCACGGAAAAGGGGGGGACAGGGGGCAGCGGCAATCAGCCCCAGCATTTT.

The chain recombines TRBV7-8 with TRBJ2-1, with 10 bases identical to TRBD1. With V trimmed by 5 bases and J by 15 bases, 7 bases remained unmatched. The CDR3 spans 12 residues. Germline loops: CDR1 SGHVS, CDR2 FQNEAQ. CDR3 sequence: CASSRGRDRGFF. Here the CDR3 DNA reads TGTGCCAGCAGCCGCGGACGGGACAGGGGGTTCTTC.

The CDR3 region is CASSEDGWVEKLFF. The CDR3, as DNA: TGTGCCAGCAGTGAGGACGGCTGGGTTGAAAAACTGTTTTTT. The chain is built from TRBV28 and TRBJ1-4; D remains unclear. Trimming removed 5 bases from V and 7 bases from J, with 14 bases in between. The CDR3 has 14 amino acids. CDR1 and CDR2 (germline): MDHEN, SYDVKM.

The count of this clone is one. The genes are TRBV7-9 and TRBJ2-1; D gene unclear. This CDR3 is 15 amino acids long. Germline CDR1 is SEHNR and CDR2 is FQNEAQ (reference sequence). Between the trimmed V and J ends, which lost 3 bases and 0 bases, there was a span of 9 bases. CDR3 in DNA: TGTGCCAGCAGCTTTGCACCAAGCTCCTACAATGAGCAGTTCTTC. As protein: CASSFAPSSYNEQFF.